This TCR beta chain was captured in a study of CD8+CD57+ T cells in acquired aplastic anemia. Study context: Average DNA yield from sorted CD4+ and CD8+ cells was around 3.2 ug. Healthy donors had, on average, roughly 9.8 million reads for their CD4+ cells. Findings of the study overall: Statistical testing detected no significant gap in CD8+ Simpson's diversity between patients and controls. Sharing between patients and controls was observed for roughly 29 CD8+ CDR3 sequences.

This CDR3 has 16 residues. Germline V gene sequence: CDR1 LNHNV, CDR2 YYDKDF (reference sequence). V was clipped by 0 bases and J by 3 bases; unmatched bases: 7. In regard to this clonotype: Its antigen is still unknown.

Investigators profiled TCR beta VDJ and CDR3 from genomic DNA template. Via MiXCR, TCRdb re-called the reads, giving one row per CDR3 protein. The profile covers around 180,000 distinct CDR3 sequences, with around 60% appearing a single time and 45% to 55% taken by the ten largest. This sequence joins TRBV15 and TRBJ2-7; 8 nucleotides match TRBD2. Specimen: sorted CD4+, CD8+, or CD8+CD57+ T cells (not recorded which) from PBMCs. This TCR was recovered from a human donor in good health. The CDR3 sequence: CATSRDIGLAVYEQYF. DNA of the CDR3: TGTGCCACCAGCAGAGATATCGGACTAGCTGTCTACGAGCAGTACTTC.